Below, 22 T cell receptor beta chains from the same sample are listed, as sequenced in a study of cytomegalovirus exposure and HLA in healthy donors. PCR involved 60 Vbeta and 13 Jbeta primers. TCRdb keeps only in-frame clones here, not all; method: immunoSEQ multiplex PCR. The data hold about 250,000 clones, with approximately 78% observed a single time. Source material: PBMCs. The receptors were sampled from a boy younger than 18 in good health and CMV-seronegative.

The J gene is TRBJ1-3, the V gene TRBV7-2; D unresolved. The V gene's germline CDR1 is SGHTA and CDR2 FQGNSA. Trimming took off 1 base at V and 0 bases at J, with 4 bases between the two ends. This CDR3 spans 14 amino acids. CDR3 loop: CASSLDYSGNTIYF. Here the CDR3 DNA reads TGTGCCAGCAGCTTAGATTACTCTGGAAACACCATATATTTT.

Regarding this clone: The DNA is omitted, as the CDR3 cannot be located on it reliably, and the CDR3 follows TCRdb's listing. The chain recombines TRBV12-1 with TRBJ1-4; the table's D call, TRBD1, was not checked against the DNA. TRBV12-1 is a pseudogene. The CDR3 contains 19 residues when both ends are counted. The CDR3 protein is CASRSYLVGQGANNEKLFF.

The chain has TRBV18 and TRBJ2-7, with a tentative D call TRBD1 (5 bases). The CDR3 length is 12 residues. In germline, CDR1 is KGHSH, CDR2 LQKENI. Trimming cost V 3 bases and J 5 bases, with 8 bases left between them. The CDR3 reads CASSPGADEQYF. CDR3 DNA sequence: TGTGCCAGCTCACCTGGGGCCGACGAGCAGTACTTC. Combining the CDR3 with reference TRBV18 and TRBJ2-7 gives the whole variable domain NAGVMQNPRHLVRRRGQEARLRCSPMKGHSHVYWYRQLPEEGLKFMVYLQKENIIDESGMPKERFSAEFPKEGPSILRIQQVVRGDSAAYFCASSPGADEQYFGPGTRLTVT.

This chain connects TRBV2 to TRBJ1-5; 10 nucleotides line up with TRBD1. The CDR3 is made up of 15 amino acids. J gave up 5 bases and V 4 bases, and 5 bases lay outside the gene matches. Germline V gene lookup returns CDR1 SNHLY and CDR2 FYNNEI. CDR3 amino acids: CASSGTTGGYQPQHF. DNA of the CDR3: TGTGCCAGCAGTGGCACGACAGGGGGCTATCAGCCCCAGCATTTT.

The V gene is TRBV11-2, the J gene TRBJ2-1; D remains unclear. The CDR3 length is 13 residues. V dropped 1 base and J dropped 10 bases, with 11 bases sitting between them. The germline V gene encodes CDR1 SGHAT and CDR2 FQNNGV. The CDR3 DNA sequence: TGTGCCAGCAGCTTAGCACAACTACGGGAGCAGTTCTTC. Protein product: CASSLAQLREQFF.

The chain uses TRBV5-1 and TRBJ2-1; 10 bases fit TRBD1. V dropped 1 base and J dropped 11; count of bases not matched to a gene: 12. From germline, CDR1 is SGHRS and CDR2 YFSETQ. The CDR3 length is 16 residues. For the CDR3, the DNA is TGCGCCAGCAGCTTGACCTCGGGTTGGGACAGGGGCCAGCAGTTCTTC. It is translated as CASSLTSGWDRGQQFF.

J is TRBJ2-7 and V is TRBV11-2; 7 positions match TRBD1. The trim removed 5 bases at V and 2 bases at J, leaving 9 bases unmatched. The CDR3 totals 15 residues. From germline, CDR1 is SGHAT and CDR2 FQNNGV. In DNA form, the CDR3 reads TGTGCCAGCAGCCCGGGACCGGGACAGACCTACGAGCAGTACTTC. This codes for CASSPGPGQTYEQYF.

This clone was detected once. The rearrangement uses TRBV11-3 and TRBJ2-5, with 7 nucleotides matching TRBD1. Unmatched junction bases numbered 11, after V lost 5 bases and J lost 5 bases. The germline gives CDR1 SGHNT, CDR2 YENEEA. The CDR3 totals 15 residues. The CDR3 protein is CASSPGQVPWETQYF. For the CDR3, the DNA is TGTGCCAGCAGCCCTGGACAGGTTCCGTGGGAGACCCAGTACTTC.

V is TRBV7-9 and J is TRBJ1-2, with 7 bases aligning to TRBD1. Trimming removed 3 bases from V and 2 bases from J; junction bases left unmatched: 6. This CDR3 region has 15 residues. The germline V gene encodes CDR1 SEHNR and CDR2 FQNEAQ (reference sequence). CDR3 sequence (DNA): TGTGCCAGCAGCTTCGGAAGACAGGGAAACTATGGCTACACCTTC. Residues: CASSFGRQGNYGYTF. Combining the CDR3 with reference TRBV7-9 and TRBJ1-2 gives the whole variable domain DTGVSQNPRHKITKRGQNVTFRCDPISEHNRLYWYRQTLGQGPEFLTYFQNEAQLEKSRLLSDRFSAERPKGSFSTLEIQRTEQGDSAMYLCASSFGRQGNYGYTFGSGTRLTVV.

The V call is TRBV2, the J call TRBJ1-2; D is unclear. The CDR3 length is 16 residues. Germline V gives CDR1 SNHLY, CDR2 FYNNEI. The V end was cut by 1 base, the J end by 2 bases, with 14 bases between. DNA of the CDR3: TGTGCCAGCAGTGAAGTTTCACTCACCCCGAACTATGGCTACACCTTC. Translated, it gives CASSEVSLTPNYGYTF.

V and J are TRBV12-5 and TRBJ1-3; TRBD1 agrees at 9 bases. The V gene's germline CDR1 is LGHNT and CDR2 FRNRAP. V lost 6 bases, J lost 1 base, and 13 bases stayed unmatched. The CDR3 is 18 residues long. In nucleotides, the CDR3 is TGTGCTAGTGGCACCGGGGACAGGGCGGCCCTATCTGGAAACACCATATATTTT. This sequence encodes CASGTGDRAALSGNTIYF. Using reference TRBV12-5 and TRBJ1-3 for the parts outside the CDR3, the full variable domain is DARVTQTPRHKVTEMGQEVTMRCQPILGHNTVFWYRQTMMQGLELLAYFRNRAPLDDSGMPKDRFSAEMPDATLATLKIQPSEPRDSAVYFCASGTGDRAALSGNTIYFGEGSWLTVV.

This sequence joins TRBV5-6 and TRBJ1-2; D is possibly TRBD1 (5 bases). This CDR3 has 14 residues. Germline V gene sequence: CDR1 SGHDT, CDR2 YYEEEE. V gave up 0 bases and J gave up 5 bases, with 11 bases separating them. The CDR3 DNA is TGTGCCAGCAGCTTGGTGGCAGGGAGGTATGGCTACACCTTC. This translates into CASSLVAGRYGYTF.

CDR3 protein: CASSQIQGDHIYF. The CDR3 DNA reads as TGCGCCAGCAGCCAAATACAGGGGGATCACATATATTTT. V gene TRBV4-1 combines with J gene TRBJ1-3, with TRBD1 matching 8 bases. V was pared by 2 bases and J by 12 bases, with 6 bases of the junction left unmatched. This CDR3 is 13 amino acids long. Germline values: CDR1 MGHRA, CDR2 YSYEKL.

V is TRBV2 and J is TRBJ2-7, with TRBD1 identical over 8 bases. Germline CDR1 and CDR2: SNHLY and FYNNEI. The CDR3 has 14 residues. J lost 6 bases, V lost 5 bases, and 9 bases had no gene match. CDR3 amino acids: CASSSTGALREQYF. CDR3 in DNA: TGTGCCAGCAGTTCGACAGGGGCCCTTCGCGAGCAGTACTTC.

The sample holds one count of this clone. CDR3: CASSLDGGHQPQHF. The CDR3 DNA is TGCGCCAGCAGCTTGGACGGGGGGCATCAGCCCCAGCATTTT. V gene TRBV5-1 combines with J gene TRBJ1-5; TRBD1 is a possible D gene (6 bases). The V end lost 0 bases, the J end lost 5 bases, and 9 bases lay between the germline ends. In germline, CDR1 is SGHRS, CDR2 YFSETQ. This CDR3 has 14 amino acids.

V and J are TRBV6-1 and TRBJ1-5; D possibly corresponds to TRBD1 (6 bases). The CDR3 spans 13 residues. Germline CDR1 is MNHNS and CDR2 is SASEGT. V was trimmed by 4 bases and J by 6 bases, leaving 10 bases between them. CDR3: CASSGGTFQPQHF. The CDR3 DNA reads as TGTGCCAGCAGTGGGGGGACATTTCAGCCCCAGCATTTT.

V gene TRBV6-6 combines with J gene TRBJ1-2; 10 bases are a match to TRBD1. The CDR3 runs 15 residues. V lost 0 bases and J lost 8; bases outside the gene matches: 6. Germline V gene sequence: CDR1 MNHNY, CDR2 SVGAGI (reference sequence). Here the CDR3 DNA reads TGTGCCAGCAGTTACTCAAGACAGGGGGCGCAAGGCTACACCTTC. It is translated as CASSYSRQGAQGYTF.

J is TRBJ2-3 and V is TRBV27; 12 nucleotides align to TRBD2. V shed 5 bases, J shed 4 bases, and the junction held 7 bases outside the gene matches. The V gene's germline CDR1 is MNHEY and CDR2 SMNVEV (reference sequence). The CDR3 sequence is 16 residues long. CDR3 sequence: CASSPRLAGVADTQYF. The DNA of the CDR3 is TGTGCCAGCAGTCCGAGACTAGCGGGAGTAGCAGATACGCAGTATTTT.

The chain joins TRBV30 to TRBJ1-5, with 8 bases lining up with TRBD1. CDR1 and CDR2 from the germline V gene are GTSNPN and SVGIG (reference sequence). CDR3 length: 13 residues. The V and J ends lost 1 base and 6 bases, in that order; junction bases with no gene match: 2. The CDR3 region has the DNA TGTGCCTGGAGTGGGGACAGGAGTCAGCCCCAGCATTTT. Its protein is CAWSGDRSQPQHF. The complete variable domain, with remaining parts taken from reference TRBV30 and TRBJ1-5, reads SQTIHQWPATLVQPVGSPLSLECTVEGTSNPNLYWYRQAAGRGLQLLFYSVGIGQISSEVPQNLSASRPQDRQFILSSKKLLLSDSGFYLCAWSGDRSQPQHFGDGTRLSIL.

The chain carries TRBV7-8 and TRBJ2-5; 8 bases match TRBD2. Gene TRBJ2-7 matches the end of the DNA better, so the J call may be wrong. Germline V lookup: CDR1 SGHVS, CDR2 FQNEAQ. This CDR3 is 14 amino acids long. CDR3 in amino acids: CASSLVGTRGEQYF. CDR3 in DNA: TGTGCCAGCAGCTTAGTCGGGACTAGGGGCGAGCAGTACTTC.

A single count supports this clone. The rearrangement links TRBV5-6 to TRBJ2-7, with a weak D call TRBD2 (7 bases). The CDR3 consists of 15 residues. Looked up from germline, CDR1 is SGHDT and CDR2 is YYEEEE. Trimming shortened V by 1 base and J by 5 bases, and 16 bases separated the two germline ends. The CDR3 loop is CASSLRGGGPNEQYF. CDR3 bases: TGTGCCAGCAGCTTGAGGGGGGGAGGGCCGAACGAGCAGTACTTC.

This clone was counted between two and nine times. The chain has TRBV6-5 and TRBJ2-7; TRBD1 might be the D (6 bases). Germline V CDR1 and CDR2: MNHEY, SVGAGI. Trimming left V 6 bases short and J 6 bases short, with 18 bases between. The CDR3 totals 14 residues. In DNA form, the CDR3 reads TGTGCCAGCAGCGATGAGACAGGATCGGCCGAGCAGTACTTC. Residues: CASSDETGSAEQYF.